This is a list of T cell receptor beta chains from one sample in a study of cytomegalovirus exposure and HLA in healthy donors. Assay used: immunoSEQ multiplex PCR; TCRdb lists only in-frame clones, some missing. The sample gives 180,000 or so clones, around 83% of which show up once; 6.5% is in the top ten. Sequencing was carried out using PBMCs. Every receptor here comes from a woman aged 50 to 65 in good health and CMV-seropositive. CDR3s include the opening cysteine and the closing phenylalanine or tryptophan. The D gene is left open where the match is weak. A row's size may be missing; if present it is once, few, many or a size class.

TRBJ2-5,TRBD2,.,TRBV5-4,CASSLAGAPRGTQYF,TGTGCCAGCAGCTTAGCGGGGGCCCCTCGTGGGACCCAGTACTTC
TRBJ2-1,TRBD1,.,TRBV7-9,CASSLASGGWEYEQFF,TGTGCCAGCAGCTTAGCGTCAGGGGGCTGGGAGTATGAGCAGTTCTTC
TRBJ2-7,.,.,TRBV27,CASSFLRGYEQYF,TGTGCCAGCAGTTTTTTGCGGGGCTACGAGCAGTACTTC
TRBJ1-5,.,.,TRBV6-5,CASSGLQGWHQPQHF,TGTGCCAGCAGTGGCCTCCAGGGATGGCATCAGCCCCAGCATTTT
TRBJ1-4,.,.,TRBV28,CASSPSRGKLFF,TGTGCCAGCAGTCCTAGCCGGGGAAAACTGTTTTTT
TRBJ1-5,.,once,TRBV28,CASSAGGLREPQHF,TGTGCCAGCAGTGCTGGGGGCCTCAGAGAGCCCCAGCATTTT
TRBJ2-7,TRBD2,.,TRBV28,CASSPMGTSGAAYEQYF,TGTGCCAGCAGTCCAATGGGGACTAGCGGGGCCGCCTACGAGCAGTACTTC
TRBJ2-1,TRBD2,.,TRBV6-8,CASSYSSKGRAFPVREQFF,TGTGCCAGCAGTTACTCGAGTAAGGGGAGGGCCTTCCCGGTCAGGGAGCAGTTCTTC
TRBJ1-1,.,once,TRBV11-1,CASSMDRDLTEAFF,TGTGCCAGCAGCATGGACAGAGACCTGACTGAAGCTTTCTTT
TRBJ1-3,.,.,TRBV18,CASSPLDSQSGNTIYF,TGTGCCAGCTCACCACTGGACAGTCAATCTGGAAACACCATATATTTT
TRBJ2-2,TRBD2,.,TRBV11-3,CASSLTERGISNTGELFF,TGTGCCAGCAGCTTAACGGAGCGGGGGATATCGAACACCGGGGAGCTGTTTTTT
TRBJ2-6,.,.,TRBV11-3,CASSPSGTGANVLTF,TGTGCCAGCAGCCCCTCGGGGACAGGGGCCAACGTCCTGACTTTC
TRBJ2-7,.,.,TRBV7-2,CASRSEADSYEQYF,TGTGCCAGCAGGAGTGAGGCCGACTCCTACGAGCAGTACTTC
TRBJ1-1,.,once,TRBV29-1,CSVETTGMNTEAFF,TGCAGCGTCGAAACGACGGGGATGAACACTGAAGCTTTCTTT
TRBJ2-5,.,.,TRBV6-6,CASSSQFAGQETQYF,TGTGCCAGCAGTTCTCAATTTGCGGGTCAAGAGACCCAGTACTTC
TRBJ1-2,.,.,TRBV7-2,CASSLGTQTGYGYTF,TGTGCCAGCAGCTTAGGGACTCAAACGGGCTATGGCTACACCTTC